This T cell receptor beta chain was observed in a study of T cells in Graves' hyperthyroidism and ophthalmopathy. This clonotype was counted ten times or more. CDR1 is SEHNR, CDR2 FQNEAQ, per germline (reference sequence). CDR3 length equals 17 residues. Trimming shortened V by 0 bases and J by 1 base, and 12 bases separated the two germline ends. From RNA transcripts, TCR beta CDR3 regions were amplified. The primer set for the first-round RT-PCR of the TCR CDR3 was HTBI. Each CDR3 protein is one row after TCRdb ran MiXCR on the multiplex PCR reads. The sample holds around 700,000 distinct CDR3 sequences, roughly a third seen once.

Sequencing used blood. V is TRBV7-9 and J is TRBJ2-2; maybe TRBD1 (6 bases). This clonotype originated in a woman in her 40s with Graves' hyperthyroidism. CDR3 sequence: CASSLADRPLNTGELFF. The DNA for the CDR3 is TGTGCCAGCAGCTTAGCTGACAGGCCGTTGAACACCGGGGAGCTGTTTTTT. Filled out from reference TRBV7-9 and TRBJ2-2, the complete variable domain reads DTGVSQNPRHKITKRGQNVTFRCDPISEHNRLYWYRQTLGQGPEFLTYFQNEAQLEKSRLLSDRFSAERPKGSFSTLEIQRTEQGDSAMYLCASSLADRPLNTGELFFGEGSRLTVL.